This entry features one T cell receptor (beta chain) sequence. Antigen unknown. Germline loops: CDR1 MDHEN, CDR2 SYDVKM. The length of the CDR3 is 13 residues. V was cut by 7 bases and J by 3 bases, with 11 bases left in between. This entry belongs to a study of T cells in narcolepsy. Study details: Enrolled donors included narcolepsy type 1 or type 2 patients and healthy controls. General study results and limits: Autoreactive clonotypes reportedly recurred in blood of same and different patients, not controls. Comparing one patient's CSF and blood CD4+ clonotypes highlighted HCRT- and TRIB2-specific autoreactive clonotypes. No autoreactive T cell clone sequences appeared in some memory CD4+ repertoires.

The assay was immunoSEQ multiplex PCR, and TCRdb's table has in-frame clones only and misses some. The sample has about 32,000 clones, about four fifths seen once. The sample was CD45RA- memory CD4+ T cells from PBMCs. This chain joins TRBV28 and TRBJ2-3; D may be TRBD2 (5 bases). This receptor was taken from a human donor with narcolepsy. The CDR3 here is CASTLTGTDTQYF. The CDR3 region has the DNA TGTGCCAGCACCCTTACGGGAACAGATACGCAGTATTTT.